This TCR beta chain was recovered during a study of cytotoxic CD8 clonotypes in ibrutinib-treated CLL. Whole-study context: The subjects consisted of approximately ten relapsed/refractory and roughly 15 treatment-naive individuals, with 17 to 18 IGHV unmutated.

Germline assignment: CDR1 SGHVS and CDR2 FNYEAQ. This CDR3 has 12 residues. V was clipped by 4 bases and J by 6 bases, with 10 bases between them. About 2 micrograms of genomic DNA, which was extracted from cryopreserved PBMCs, served as the material used for the TCR beta libraries. This clone was detected only a few times. Generated by immunoSEQ multiplex PCR, the TCRdb table keeps only in-frame clones and is missing some. The data contain a few hundred thousand clones, 60% to 80% of them singletons. This sequence was found in a human donor with chronic lymphocytic leukemia. Source: PBMCs, taken after 36 months of ibrutinib treatment. The chain couples TRBV7-6 to TRBJ2-7; weak D call: TRBD2 (6 bases). This CDR3 is CASSSGSSEQYF. CDR3 coding DNA: TGTGCCAGCAGCTCCGGGAGCAGCGAGCAGTACTTC.